This TCR beta chain was recorded in a study of blood T cell repertoires in COVID-19. Overall study context: COVID-19 samples from acute and convalescent phases originated in the United States, Italy and Spain.

The table came from immunoSEQ multiplex PCR; TCRdb's copy has only in-frame clones and leaves some out. Of about 160,000 clones listed, 80% to 85% are singletons. This TCR derives from a woman aged 45-60 years who had recovered from COVID-19. Sample: PBMCs or T cells enriched from blood (not recorded which).

Here the CDR3 reads CASSKLGQGPTGELFF. The CDR3 DNA sequence: TGTGCCAGCAGTAAGCTGGGACAGGGACCTACCGGGGAGCTGTTTTTT. The chain employs TRBV27 and TRBJ2-2, with 9 bases lining up with TRBD1. Germline CDR1 is MNHEY and CDR2 is SMNVEV (reference sequence). V dropped 5 bases and J dropped 5; count of bases not matched to a gene: 9. The CDR3 has 16 residues.